The T cell receptor beta chain described here comes from a study of shared clonotypes between healthy human individuals. For this clone: Its antigen is as yet unknown.

An even split of each subset's genomic DNA across several immunoSEQ plates was performed. Method: immunoSEQ multiplex PCR; TCRdb's copy keeps in-frame clones and lacks some. Found here are some 2,100,000 clones, approximately 94% of them singletons; the top ten hold about 1.5%. General study points: Tissue TCR repertoires likely differ from these blood-only repertoires.

CDR3 length: 15 amino acids. Trimming removed 7 bases at V and 1 base at J, with 16 bases between. Germline V lookup: CDR1 LNHDA, CDR2 SQIVND (reference sequence). The naive CD8 subset, CD45RO-negative cells positively selected for CCR7, excluded terminally differentiated effector memory CD45RA+ cells. This chain uses TRBV19 with TRBJ1-1; unclear D gene. The origin of this receptor is a man between 18 and 35 years old in good health. Some clones in this sample may be carry-over from other donors' samples. The sample comprised naive CD8+ T cells from PBMCs. The CDR3 DNA sequence: TGTGCCAGTATGGGAACGGAGATAGGGAACACTGAAGCTTTCTTT. It encodes CASMGTEIGNTEAFF.